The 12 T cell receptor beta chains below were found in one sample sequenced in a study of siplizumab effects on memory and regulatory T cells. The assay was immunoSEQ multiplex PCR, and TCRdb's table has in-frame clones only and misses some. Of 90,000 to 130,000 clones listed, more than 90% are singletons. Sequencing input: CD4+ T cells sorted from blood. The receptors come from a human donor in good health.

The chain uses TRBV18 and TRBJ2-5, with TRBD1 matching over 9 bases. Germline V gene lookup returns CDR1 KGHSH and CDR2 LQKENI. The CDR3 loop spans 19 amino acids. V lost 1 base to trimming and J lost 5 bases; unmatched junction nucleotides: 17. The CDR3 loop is CASSPQPAIRQGDGETQYF. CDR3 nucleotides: TGTGCCAGCTCACCACAACCGGCTATTCGACAGGGGGACGGGGAGACCCAGTACTTC. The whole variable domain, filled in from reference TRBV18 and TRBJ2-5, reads NAGVMQNPRHLVRRRGQEARLRCSPMKGHSHVYWYRQLPEEGLKFMVYLQKENIIDESGMPKERFSAEFPKEGPSILRIQQVVRGDSAAYFCASSPQPAIRQGDGETQYFGPGTRLLVL.

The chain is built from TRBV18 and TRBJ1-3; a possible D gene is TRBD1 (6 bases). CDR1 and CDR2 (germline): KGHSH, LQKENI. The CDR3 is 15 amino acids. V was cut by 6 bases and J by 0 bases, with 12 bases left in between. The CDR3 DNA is TGTGCCAGCTCGGTTGAGGACAGCTCTGGAAACACCATATATTTT. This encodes CASSVEDSSGNTIYF.

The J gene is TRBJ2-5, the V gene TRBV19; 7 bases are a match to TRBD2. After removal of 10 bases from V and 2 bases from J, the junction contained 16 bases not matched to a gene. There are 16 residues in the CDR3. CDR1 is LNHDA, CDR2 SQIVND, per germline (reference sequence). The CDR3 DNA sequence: TGTGCCACCCGTCCTCATAGCGGGCAAAAACAAGAGACCCAGTACTTC. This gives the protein CATRPHSGQKQETQYF.

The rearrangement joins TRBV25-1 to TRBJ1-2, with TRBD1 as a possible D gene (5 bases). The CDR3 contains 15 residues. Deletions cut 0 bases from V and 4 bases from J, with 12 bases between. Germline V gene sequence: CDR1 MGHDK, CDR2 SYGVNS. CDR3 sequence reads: CASSEYFRDGYGYTF. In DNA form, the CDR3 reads TGTGCCAGCAGTGAATATTTTAGGGACGGCTATGGCTACACCTTC.

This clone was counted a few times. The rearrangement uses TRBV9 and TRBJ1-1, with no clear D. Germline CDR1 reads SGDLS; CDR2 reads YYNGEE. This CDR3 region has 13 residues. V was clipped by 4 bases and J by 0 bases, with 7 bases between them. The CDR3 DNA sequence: TGTGCCAGCAGCCACGGTCTGAACACTGAAGCTTTCTTT. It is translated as CASSHGLNTEAFF. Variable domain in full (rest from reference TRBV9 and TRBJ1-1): DSGVTQTPKHLITATGQRVTLRCSPRSGDLSVYWYQQSLDQGLQFLIQYYNGEERAKGNILERFSAQQFPDLHSELNLSSLELGDSALYFCASSHGLNTEAFFGQGTRLTVV.

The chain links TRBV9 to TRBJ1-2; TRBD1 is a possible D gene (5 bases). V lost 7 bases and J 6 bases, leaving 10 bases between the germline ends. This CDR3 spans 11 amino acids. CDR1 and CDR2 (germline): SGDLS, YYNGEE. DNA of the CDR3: TGTGCCAGCGAAGGGGCCGATGGCTACACCTTC. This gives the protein CASEGADGYTF.

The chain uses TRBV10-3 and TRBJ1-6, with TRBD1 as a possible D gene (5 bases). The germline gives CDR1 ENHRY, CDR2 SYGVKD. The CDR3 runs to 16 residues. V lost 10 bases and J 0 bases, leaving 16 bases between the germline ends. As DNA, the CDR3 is TGTGCCACCCGAAGGGACGCGAGCTCCTATAATTCACCCCTCCACTTT. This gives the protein CATRRDASSYNSPLHF.

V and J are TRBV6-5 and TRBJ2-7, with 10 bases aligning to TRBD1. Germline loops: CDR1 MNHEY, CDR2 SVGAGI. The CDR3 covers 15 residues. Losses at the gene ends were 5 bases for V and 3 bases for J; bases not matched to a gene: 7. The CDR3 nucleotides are TGTGCCAGCAGTGCATCGACAGGGGGCCTCTACGAGCAGTACTTC. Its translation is CASSASTGGLYEQYF.

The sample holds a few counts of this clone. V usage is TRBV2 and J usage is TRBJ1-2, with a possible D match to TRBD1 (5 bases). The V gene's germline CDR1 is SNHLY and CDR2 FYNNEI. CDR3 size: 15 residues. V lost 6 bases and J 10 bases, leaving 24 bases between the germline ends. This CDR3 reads CASSRSWAGRNDYTF. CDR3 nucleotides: TGTGCCAGCAGCAGATCTTGGGCAGGGAGGAATGACTACACCTTC.

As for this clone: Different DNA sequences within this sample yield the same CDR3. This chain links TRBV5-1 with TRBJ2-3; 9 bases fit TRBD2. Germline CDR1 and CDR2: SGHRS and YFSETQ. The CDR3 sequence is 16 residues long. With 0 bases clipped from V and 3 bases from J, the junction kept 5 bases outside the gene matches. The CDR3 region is CASSLVGGRGTDTQYF. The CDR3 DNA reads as TGCGCCAGCAGCTTGGTCGGCGGGAGGGGGACAGATACGCAGTATTTT.

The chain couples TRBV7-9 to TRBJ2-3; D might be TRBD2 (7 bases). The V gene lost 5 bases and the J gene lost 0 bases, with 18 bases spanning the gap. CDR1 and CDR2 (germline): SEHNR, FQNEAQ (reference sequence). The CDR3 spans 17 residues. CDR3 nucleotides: TGTGCCAGCAGCCCCCCGGGGGGCGGTCCCAGCACAGATACGCAGTATTTT. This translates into CASSPPGGGPSTDTQYF.

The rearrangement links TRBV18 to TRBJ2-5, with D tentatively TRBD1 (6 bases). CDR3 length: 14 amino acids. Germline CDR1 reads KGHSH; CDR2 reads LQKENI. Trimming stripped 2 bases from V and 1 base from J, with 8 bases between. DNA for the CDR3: TGTGCCAGCTCACCATTGGACAGCCAAGAGACCCAGTACTTC. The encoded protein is CASSPLDSQETQYF.